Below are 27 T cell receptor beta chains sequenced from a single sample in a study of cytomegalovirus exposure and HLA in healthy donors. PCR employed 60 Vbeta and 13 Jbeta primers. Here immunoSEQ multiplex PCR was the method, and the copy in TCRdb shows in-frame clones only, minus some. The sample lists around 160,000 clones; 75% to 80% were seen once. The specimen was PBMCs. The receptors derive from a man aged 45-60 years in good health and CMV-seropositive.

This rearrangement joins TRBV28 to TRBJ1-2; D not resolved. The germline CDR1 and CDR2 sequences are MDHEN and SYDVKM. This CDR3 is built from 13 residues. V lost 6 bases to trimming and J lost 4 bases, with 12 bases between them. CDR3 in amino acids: CASRSTATYGYTF. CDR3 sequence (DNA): TGTGCCAGCAGATCTACAGCTACCTATGGCTACACCTTC.

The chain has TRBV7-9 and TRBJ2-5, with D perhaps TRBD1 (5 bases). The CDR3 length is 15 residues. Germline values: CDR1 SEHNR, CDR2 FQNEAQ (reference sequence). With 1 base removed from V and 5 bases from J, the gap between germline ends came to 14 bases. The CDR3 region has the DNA TGTGCCAGCAGCTTAGGGGCAGGGATCGGGGAGACCCAGTACTTC. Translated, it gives CASSLGAGIGETQYF.

CDR3 in DNA: TGTGCCAGCAGTACCGGGACTAGCGGGGGTACAGATACGCAGTATTTT. Amino acids: CASSTGTSGGTDTQYF. The J gene is TRBJ2-3, the V gene TRBV27; 14 nucleotides align to TRBD2. CDR1 MNHEY and CDR2 SMNVEV come from the germline V gene (reference sequence). V lost 5 bases and J lost 3; bases outside the gene matches: 4. CDR3 length: 16 amino acids.

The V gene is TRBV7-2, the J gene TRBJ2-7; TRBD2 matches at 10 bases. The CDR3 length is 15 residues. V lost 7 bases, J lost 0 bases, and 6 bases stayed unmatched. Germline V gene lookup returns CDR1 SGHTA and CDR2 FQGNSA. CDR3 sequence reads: CASTLAGAFSYEQYF. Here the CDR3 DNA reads TGTGCCAGCACCCTAGCGGGGGCCTTCTCCTACGAGCAGTACTTC.

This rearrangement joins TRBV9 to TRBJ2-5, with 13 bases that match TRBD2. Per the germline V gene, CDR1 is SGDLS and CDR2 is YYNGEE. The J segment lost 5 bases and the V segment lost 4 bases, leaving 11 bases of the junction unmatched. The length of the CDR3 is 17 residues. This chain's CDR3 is CASSNARTSGGLETQYF. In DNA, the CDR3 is TGTGCCAGCAGCAACGCGCGGACTAGCGGGGGTCTGGAGACCCAGTACTTC.

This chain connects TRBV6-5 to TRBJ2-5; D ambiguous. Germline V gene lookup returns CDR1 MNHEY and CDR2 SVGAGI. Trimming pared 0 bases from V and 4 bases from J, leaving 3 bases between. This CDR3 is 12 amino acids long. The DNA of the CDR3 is TGTGCCAGCAGTTACTCGAGAGAGACCCAGTACTTC. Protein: CASSYSRETQYF.

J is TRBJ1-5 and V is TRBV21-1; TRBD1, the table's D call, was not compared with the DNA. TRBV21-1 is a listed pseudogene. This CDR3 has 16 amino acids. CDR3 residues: CASSKAGTGNNQPQHF. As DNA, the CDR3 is TGTGCCAGCAGCAAGGCGGGGACAGGAAACAATCAGCCCCAGCATTTT.

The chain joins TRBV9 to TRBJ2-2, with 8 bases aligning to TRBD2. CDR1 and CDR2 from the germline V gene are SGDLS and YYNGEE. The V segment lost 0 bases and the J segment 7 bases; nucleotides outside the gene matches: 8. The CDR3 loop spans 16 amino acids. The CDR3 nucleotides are TGTGCCAGCAGCGTAGGCAGCGGGGGTGCGTTCGGGGAGCTGTTTTTT. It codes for CASSVGSGGAFGELFF. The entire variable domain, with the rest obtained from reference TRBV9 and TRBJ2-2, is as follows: DSGVTQTPKHLITATGQRVTLRCSPRSGDLSVYWYQQSLDQGLQFLIQYYNGEERAKGNILERFSAQQFPDLHSELNLSSLELGDSALYFCASSVGSGGAFGELFFGEGSRLTVL.

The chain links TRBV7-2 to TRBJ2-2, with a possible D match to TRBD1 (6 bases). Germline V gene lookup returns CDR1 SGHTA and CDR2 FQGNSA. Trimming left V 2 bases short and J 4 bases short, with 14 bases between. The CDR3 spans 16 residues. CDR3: CASSLQGTLVTGELFF. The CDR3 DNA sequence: TGTGCCAGCAGCTTACAGGGGACACTTGTCACCGGGGAGCTGTTTTTT.

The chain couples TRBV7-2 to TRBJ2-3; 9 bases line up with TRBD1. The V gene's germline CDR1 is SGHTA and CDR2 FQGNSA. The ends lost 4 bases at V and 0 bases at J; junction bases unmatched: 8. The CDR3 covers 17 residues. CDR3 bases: TGTGCCAGCAGCTCCGAACAGGGGGCCACTAGCACAGATACGCAGTATTTT. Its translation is CASSSEQGATSTDTQYF.

This chain's CDR3 is CASSGEGRIVYNEQFF. The CDR3 region has the DNA TGTGCCAGCAGTGGGGAGGGGCGTATAGTTTACAATGAGCAGTTCTTC. V and J are TRBV6-6 and TRBJ2-1; 7 bases are a match to TRBD2. The CDR3 contains 16 residues. Germline CDR1 MNHNY, CDR2 SVGAGI (reference sequence). J gave up 4 bases and V 5 bases, and 11 bases lay outside the gene matches.

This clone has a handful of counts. The CDR3 here is CASSQDWQMNTEAFF. The DNA of the CDR3 is TGCGCCAGCAGCCAAGATTGGCAGATGAACACTGAAGCTTTCTTT. The genes are TRBV4-3 and TRBJ1-1, with no clear D. Germline V gene data show CDR1 as LGHNA and CDR2 as YSLEER. The V gene lost 0 bases and the J gene lost 0 bases, with 8 bases spanning the gap. The length of the CDR3 is 15 residues.

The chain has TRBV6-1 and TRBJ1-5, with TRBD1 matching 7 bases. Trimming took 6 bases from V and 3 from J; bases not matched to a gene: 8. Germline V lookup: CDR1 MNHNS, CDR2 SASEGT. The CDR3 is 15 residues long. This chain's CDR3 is CASSAPDRANQPQHF. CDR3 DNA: TGTGCCAGCAGCGCCCCCGACAGGGCCAATCAGCCCCAGCATTTT.

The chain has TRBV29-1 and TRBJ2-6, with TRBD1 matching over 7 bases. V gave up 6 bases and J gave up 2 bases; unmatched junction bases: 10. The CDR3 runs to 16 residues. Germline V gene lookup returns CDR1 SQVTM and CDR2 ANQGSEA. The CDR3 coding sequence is TGCAGCGTCTCCCTAGGGGGCGCTGCTGGGGCCAACGTCCTGACTTTC. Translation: CSVSLGGAAGANVLTF.

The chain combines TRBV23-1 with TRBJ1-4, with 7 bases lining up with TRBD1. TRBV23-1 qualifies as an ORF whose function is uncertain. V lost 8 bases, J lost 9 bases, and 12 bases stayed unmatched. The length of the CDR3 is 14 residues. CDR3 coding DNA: TGCGCCAGCCCAATACAGGGGTGTGCTAAAAAACTGTTTTTT. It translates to CASPIQGCAKKLFF.

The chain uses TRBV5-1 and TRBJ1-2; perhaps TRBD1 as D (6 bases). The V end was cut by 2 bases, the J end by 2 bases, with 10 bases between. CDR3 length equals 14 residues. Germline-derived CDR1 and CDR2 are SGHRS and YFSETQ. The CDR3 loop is CASSLRTVNYGYTF. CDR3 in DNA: TGCGCCAGCAGCTTAAGGACAGTGAACTATGGCTACACCTTC. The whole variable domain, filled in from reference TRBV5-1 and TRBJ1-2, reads KAGVTQTPRYLIKTRGQQVTLSCSPISGHRSVSWYQQTPGQGLQFLFEYFSETQRNKGNFPGRFSGRQFSNSRSEMNVSTLELGDSALYLCASSLRTVNYGYTFGSGTRLTVV.

DNA of the CDR3: TGTGCCAGCAGCTTGTCAACAGGGTGGGAGACCCAGTACTTC. Its protein is CASSLSTGWETQYF. The chain has TRBV5-5 and TRBJ2-5; D possibly corresponds to TRBD1 (6 bases). The V gene lost 1 base and the J gene lost 5 bases, with 12 bases spanning the gap. Germline loops: CDR1 SGHKS, CDR2 YYEKEE (reference sequence). There are 14 residues in the CDR3.

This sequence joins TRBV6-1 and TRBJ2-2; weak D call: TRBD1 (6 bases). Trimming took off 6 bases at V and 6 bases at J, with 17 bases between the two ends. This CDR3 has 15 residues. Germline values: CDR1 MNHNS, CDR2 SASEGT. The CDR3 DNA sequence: TGTGCCAGCAGAGCTACCACAGGGCGGGCCGGGGAGCTGTTTTTT. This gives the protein CASRATTGRAGELFF.

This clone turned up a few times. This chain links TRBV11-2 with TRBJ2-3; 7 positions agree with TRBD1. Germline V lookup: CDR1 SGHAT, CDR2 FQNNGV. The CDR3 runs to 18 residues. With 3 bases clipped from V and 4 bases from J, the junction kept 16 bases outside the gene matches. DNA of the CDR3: TGTGCCAGCAGCTTCACTCACGGACAGGTCGATGCCTCAGATACGCAGTATTTT. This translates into CASSFTHGQVDASDTQYF.

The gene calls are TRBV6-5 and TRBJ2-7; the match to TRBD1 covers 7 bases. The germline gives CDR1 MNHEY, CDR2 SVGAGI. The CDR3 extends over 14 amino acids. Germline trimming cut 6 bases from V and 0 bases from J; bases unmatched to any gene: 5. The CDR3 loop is CASSQGGSSYEQYV. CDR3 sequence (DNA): TGTGCCAGCAGCCAAGGGGGCAGCTCCTACGAGCAGTACGTC.

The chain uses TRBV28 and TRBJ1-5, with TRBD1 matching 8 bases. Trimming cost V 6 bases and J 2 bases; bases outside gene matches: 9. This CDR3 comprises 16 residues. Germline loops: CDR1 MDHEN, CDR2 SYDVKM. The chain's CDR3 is CASSPGQGFGNQPQHF. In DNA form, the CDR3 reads TGTGCCAGCAGCCCTGGACAGGGATTTGGCAATCAGCCCCAGCATTTT.

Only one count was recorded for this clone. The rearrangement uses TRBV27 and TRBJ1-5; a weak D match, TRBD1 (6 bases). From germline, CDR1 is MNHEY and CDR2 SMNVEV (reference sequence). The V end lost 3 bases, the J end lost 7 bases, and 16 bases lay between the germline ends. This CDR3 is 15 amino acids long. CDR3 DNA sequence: TGTGCCAGCAGTTTTCGGGGGGCCATCGGCCAGCCCCAGCATTTT. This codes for CASSFRGAIGQPQHF.

CDR3 nucleotides: TGCGCCAGCAGCTGGACAGGGCCCGGGGAGCTGTTTTTT. This gives the protein CASSWTGPGELFF. The chain employs TRBV5-1 and TRBJ2-2; TRBD1 matches at 8 bases. The J segment lost 6 bases and the V segment lost 3 bases, leaving 1 base of the junction unmatched. This CDR3 comprises 13 residues. Germline loops: CDR1 SGHRS, CDR2 YFSETQ.

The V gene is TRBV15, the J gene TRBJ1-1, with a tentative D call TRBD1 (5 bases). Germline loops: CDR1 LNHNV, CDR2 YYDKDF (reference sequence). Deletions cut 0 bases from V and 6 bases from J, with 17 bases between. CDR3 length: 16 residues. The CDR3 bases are TGTGCCACCAGCAGAGATTTTACGGAGGGGCCCCCTGAAGCTTTCTTT. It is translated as CATSRDFTEGPPEAFF.

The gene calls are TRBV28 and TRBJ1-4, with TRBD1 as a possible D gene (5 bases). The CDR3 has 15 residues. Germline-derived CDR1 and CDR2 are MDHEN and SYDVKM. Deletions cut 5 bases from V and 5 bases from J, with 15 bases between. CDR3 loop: CASSPPGLLNEKLFF. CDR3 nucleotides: TGTGCCAGCAGTCCCCCGGGACTGTTAAATGAAAAACTGTTTTTT.

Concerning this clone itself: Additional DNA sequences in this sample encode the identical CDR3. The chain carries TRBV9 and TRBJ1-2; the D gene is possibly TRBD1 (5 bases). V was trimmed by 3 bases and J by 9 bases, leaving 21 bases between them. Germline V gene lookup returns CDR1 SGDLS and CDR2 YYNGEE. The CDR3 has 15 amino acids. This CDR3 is CASSEMGLPGTSYTF. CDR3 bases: TGTGCCAGCAGCGAAATGGGACTTCCAGGAACGAGCTACACCTTC.

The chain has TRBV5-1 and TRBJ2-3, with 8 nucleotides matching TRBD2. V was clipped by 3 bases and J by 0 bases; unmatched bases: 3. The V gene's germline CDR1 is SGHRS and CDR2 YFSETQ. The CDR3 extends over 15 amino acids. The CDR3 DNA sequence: TGCGCCAGCAGCTCGCGGGGGGCTAGCACAGATACGCAGTATTTT. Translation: CASSSRGASTDTQYF. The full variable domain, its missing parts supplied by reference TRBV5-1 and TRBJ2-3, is KAGVTQTPRYLIKTRGQQVTLSCSPISGHRSVSWYQQTPGQGLQFLFEYFSETQRNKGNFPGRFSGRQFSNSRSEMNVSTLELGDSALYLCASSSRGASTDTQYFGPGTRLTVL.